This T cell receptor beta chain was sequenced during a study of T cells in Graves' hyperthyroidism and ophthalmopathy. Researchers took RNA transcripts and amplified the TCR beta CDR3 regions from them. A set of HTBI primers served as the primers for a first-round RT-PCR of the TCR CDR3. Each CDR3 protein gets one entry after TCRdb re-called the multiplex PCR reads with MiXCR. The repertoire holds fewer than 700,000 distinct CDR3 sequences, with about 17% as singletons. Per germline, CDR1 SGHNT and CDR2 YYREEE (reference sequence). CDR3 length: 16 amino acids. V was cut by 0 bases and J by 6 bases, with 16 bases left in between.

The specimen sequenced was blood. This receptor was taken from a woman in her 30s with Graves' hyperthyroidism. The chain joins TRBV5-4 to TRBJ2-1; D assignment may be TRBD1 or TRBD2 (6 bases each). The CDR3 nucleotides read TGTGCCAGCAGCTTGGCCAGCGGGCAGGGGTCCAATGAGCAGTTCTTC. Its translation: CASSLASGQGSNEQFF. Variable domain in full (rest from reference TRBV5-4 and TRBJ2-1): ETGVTQSPTHLIKTRGQQVTLRCSSQSGHNTVSWYQQALGQGPQFIFQYYREEENGRGNFPPRFSGLQFPNYSSELNVNALELDDSALYLCASSLASGQGSNEQFFGPGTRLTVL.